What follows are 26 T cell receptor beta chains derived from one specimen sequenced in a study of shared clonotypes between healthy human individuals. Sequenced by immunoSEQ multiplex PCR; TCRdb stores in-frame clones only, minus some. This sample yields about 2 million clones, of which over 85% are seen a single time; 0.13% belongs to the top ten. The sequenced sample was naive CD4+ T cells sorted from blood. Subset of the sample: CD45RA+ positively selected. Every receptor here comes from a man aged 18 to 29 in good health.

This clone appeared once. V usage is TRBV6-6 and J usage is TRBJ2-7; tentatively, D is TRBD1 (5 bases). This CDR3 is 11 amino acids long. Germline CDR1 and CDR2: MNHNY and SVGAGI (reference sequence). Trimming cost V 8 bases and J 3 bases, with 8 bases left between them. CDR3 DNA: TGTGCCAGCGGGGCGAACTACGAGCAGTACTTC. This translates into CASGANYEQYF.

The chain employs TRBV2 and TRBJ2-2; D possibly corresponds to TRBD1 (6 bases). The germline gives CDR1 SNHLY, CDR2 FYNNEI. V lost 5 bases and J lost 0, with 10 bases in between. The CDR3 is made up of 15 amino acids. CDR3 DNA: TGTGCCAGCAGTCCCGGGACATCGAACACCGGGGAGCTGTTTTTT. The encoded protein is CASSPGTSNTGELFF.

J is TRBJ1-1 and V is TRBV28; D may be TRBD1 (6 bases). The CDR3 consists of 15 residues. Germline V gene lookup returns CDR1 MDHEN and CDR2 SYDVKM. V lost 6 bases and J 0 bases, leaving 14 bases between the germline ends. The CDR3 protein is CASSAPGVMNTEAFF. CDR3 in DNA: TGTGCCAGCAGCGCGCCAGGGGTTATGAACACTGAAGCTTTCTTT. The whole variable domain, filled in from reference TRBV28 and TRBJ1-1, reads DVKVTQSSRYLVKRTGEKVFLECVQDMDHENMFWYRQDPGLGLRLIYFSYDVKMKEKGDIPEGYSVSREKKERFSLILESASTNQTSMYLCASSAPGVMNTEAFFGQGTRLTVV.

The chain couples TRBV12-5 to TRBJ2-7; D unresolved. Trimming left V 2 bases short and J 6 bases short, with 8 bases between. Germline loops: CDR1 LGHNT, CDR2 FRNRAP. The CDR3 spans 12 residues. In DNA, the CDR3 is TGTGCTAGTGGTTTGACGGAAACCGAGCAGTACTTC. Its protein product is CASGLTETEQYF.

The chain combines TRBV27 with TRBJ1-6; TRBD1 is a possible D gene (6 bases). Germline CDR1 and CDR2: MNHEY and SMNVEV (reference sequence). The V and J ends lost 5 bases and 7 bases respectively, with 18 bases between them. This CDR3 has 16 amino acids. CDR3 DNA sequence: TGTGCCAGCAGTGTTGAAGGGACACTCGGAAATTCACCCCTCCACTTT. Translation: CASSVEGTLGNSPLHF.

The CDR3 sequence: CASTYEGPPVGTQYF. The CDR3 DNA follows: TGTGCCAGCACGTATGAGGGACCTCCAGTGGGAACCCAGTACTTC. The rearrangement links TRBV11-2 to TRBJ2-5; D tentatively fits TRBD1 or TRBD2 (5 bases each). The CDR3 is made up of 15 amino acids. With 7 bases removed from V and 8 bases from J, the gap between germline ends came to 23 bases. Germline V CDR1 and CDR2: SGHAT, FQNNGV.

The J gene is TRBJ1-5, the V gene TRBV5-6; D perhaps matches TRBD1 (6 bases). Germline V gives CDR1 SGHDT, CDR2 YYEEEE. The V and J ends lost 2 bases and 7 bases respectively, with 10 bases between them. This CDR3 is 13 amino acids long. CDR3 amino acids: CASSLTGTQPQHF. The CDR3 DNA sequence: TGTGCCAGCAGCTTAACAGGGACCCAGCCCCAGCATTTT.

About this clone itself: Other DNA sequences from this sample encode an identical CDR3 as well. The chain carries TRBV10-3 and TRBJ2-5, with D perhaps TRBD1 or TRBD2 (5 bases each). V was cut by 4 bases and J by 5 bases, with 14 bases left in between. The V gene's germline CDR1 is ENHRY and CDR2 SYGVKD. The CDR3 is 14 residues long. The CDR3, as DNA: TGTGCCATCAGTGGAATTGGGGGTGGGGAGACCCAGTACTTC. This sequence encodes CAISGIGGGETQYF.

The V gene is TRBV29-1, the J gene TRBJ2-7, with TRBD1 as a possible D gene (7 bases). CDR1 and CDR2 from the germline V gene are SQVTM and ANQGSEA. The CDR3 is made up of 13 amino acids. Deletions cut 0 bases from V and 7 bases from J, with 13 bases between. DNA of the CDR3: TGCAGCGTTGAAGAGGTGCAGGGGGGAGAGCAGTACTTC. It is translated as CSVEEVQGGEQYF.

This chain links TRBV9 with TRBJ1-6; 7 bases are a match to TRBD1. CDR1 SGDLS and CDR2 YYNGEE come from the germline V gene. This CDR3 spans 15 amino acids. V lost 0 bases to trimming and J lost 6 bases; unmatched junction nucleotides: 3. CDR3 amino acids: CASSVAGGGNSPLHF. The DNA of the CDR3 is TGTGCCAGCAGCGTAGCAGGGGGGGGTAATTCACCCCTCCACTTT.

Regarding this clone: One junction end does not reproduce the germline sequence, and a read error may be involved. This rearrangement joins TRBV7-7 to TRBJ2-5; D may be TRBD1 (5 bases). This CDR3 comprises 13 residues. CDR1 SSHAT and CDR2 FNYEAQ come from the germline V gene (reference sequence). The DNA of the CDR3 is TGTGCTAGCAGCTCAAATGGGGCCGAGACCCAGTACTTC. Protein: CASSSNGAETQYF.

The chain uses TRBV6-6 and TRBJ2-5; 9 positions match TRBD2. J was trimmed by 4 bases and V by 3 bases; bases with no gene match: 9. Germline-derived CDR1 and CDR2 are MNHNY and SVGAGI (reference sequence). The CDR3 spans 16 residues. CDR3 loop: CASSYTGTSIRETQYF. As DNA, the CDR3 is TGTGCCAGCAGTTATACCGGGACTAGCATCCGAGAGACCCAGTACTTC.

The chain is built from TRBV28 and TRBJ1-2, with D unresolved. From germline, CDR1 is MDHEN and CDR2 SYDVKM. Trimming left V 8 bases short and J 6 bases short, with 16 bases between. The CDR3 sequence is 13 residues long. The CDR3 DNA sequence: TGTGCCAGCCGAATCACGCAGGTAGATGGCTACACCTTC. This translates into CASRITQVDGYTF.

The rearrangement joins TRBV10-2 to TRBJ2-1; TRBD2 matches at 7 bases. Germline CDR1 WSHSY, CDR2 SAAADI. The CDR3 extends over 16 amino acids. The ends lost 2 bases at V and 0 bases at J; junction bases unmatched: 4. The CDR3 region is CASSEPSGYSYNEQFF. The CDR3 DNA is TGCGCCAGCAGTGAGCCTAGCGGTTACTCCTACAATGAGCAGTTCTTC.

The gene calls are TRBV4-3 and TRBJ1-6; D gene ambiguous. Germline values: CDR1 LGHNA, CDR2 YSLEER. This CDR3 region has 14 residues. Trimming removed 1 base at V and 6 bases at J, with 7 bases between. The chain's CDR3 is CASSQAQINSPLHF. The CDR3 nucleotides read TGCGCCAGCAGCCAAGCTCAGATTAATTCACCCCTCCACTTT.

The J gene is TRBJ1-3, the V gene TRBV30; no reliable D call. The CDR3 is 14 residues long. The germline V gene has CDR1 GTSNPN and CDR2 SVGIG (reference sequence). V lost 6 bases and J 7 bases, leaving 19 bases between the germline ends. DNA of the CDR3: TGTGCCTGCAATACTGGGGATCTTCGGAACACCATATATTTT. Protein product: CACNTGDLRNTIYF.

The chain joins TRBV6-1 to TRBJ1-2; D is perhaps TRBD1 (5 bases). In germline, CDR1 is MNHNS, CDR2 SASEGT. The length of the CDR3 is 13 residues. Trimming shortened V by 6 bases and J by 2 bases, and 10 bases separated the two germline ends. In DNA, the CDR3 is TGTGCCAGCAGCCCTGACAGAAACTATGGCTACACCTTC. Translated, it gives CASSPDRNYGYTF.

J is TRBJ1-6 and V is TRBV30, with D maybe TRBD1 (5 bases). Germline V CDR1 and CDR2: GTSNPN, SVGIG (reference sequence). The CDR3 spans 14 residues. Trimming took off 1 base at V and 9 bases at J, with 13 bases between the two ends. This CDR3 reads CAWSGPGLASPLHF. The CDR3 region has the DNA TGTGCCTGGAGTGGTCCAGGGTTGGCTTCACCCCTCCACTTT.

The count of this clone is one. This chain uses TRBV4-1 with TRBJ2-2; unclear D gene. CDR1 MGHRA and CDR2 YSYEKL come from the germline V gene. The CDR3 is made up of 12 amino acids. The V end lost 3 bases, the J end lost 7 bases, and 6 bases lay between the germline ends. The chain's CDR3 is CASSHIIGELFF. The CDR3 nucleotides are TGCGCCAGCAGCCACATCATCGGGGAGCTGTTTTTT.

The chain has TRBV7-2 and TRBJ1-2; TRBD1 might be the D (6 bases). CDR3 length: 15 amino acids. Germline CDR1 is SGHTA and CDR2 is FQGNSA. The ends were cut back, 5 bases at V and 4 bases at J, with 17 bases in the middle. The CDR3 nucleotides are TGTGCCAGCAGCCTGCGGACAGATTCTCTCTATGGCTACACCTTC. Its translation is CASSLRTDSLYGYTF. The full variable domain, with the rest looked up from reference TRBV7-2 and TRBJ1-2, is GAGVSQSPSNKVTEKGKDVELRCDPISGHTALYWYRQSLGQGLEFLIYFQGNSAPDKSGLPSDRFSAERTGGSVSTLTIQRTQQEDSAVYLCASSLRTDSLYGYTFGSGTRLTVV.

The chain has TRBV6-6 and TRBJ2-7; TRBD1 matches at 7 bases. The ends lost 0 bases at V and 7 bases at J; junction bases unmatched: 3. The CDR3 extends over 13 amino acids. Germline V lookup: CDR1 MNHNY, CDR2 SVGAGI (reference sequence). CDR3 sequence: CASSYSNRGEQYF. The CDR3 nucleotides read TGTGCCAGCAGTTACTCGAACAGGGGAGAGCAGTACTTC.

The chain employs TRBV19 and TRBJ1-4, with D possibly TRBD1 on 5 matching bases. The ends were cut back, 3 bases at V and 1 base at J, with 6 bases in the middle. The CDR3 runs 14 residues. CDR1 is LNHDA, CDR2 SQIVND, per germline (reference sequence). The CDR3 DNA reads TGTGCCAGTAGTATGGGGGGAACTAATGAAAAACTGTTTTTT. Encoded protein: CASSMGGTNEKLFF.

As DNA, the CDR3 is TGTGCCAGCAGCCTCACAGGGACTAGCGTCACAGATACGCAGTATTTT. Translation gives CASSLTGTSVTDTQYF. The V and J genes are TRBV7-2 and TRBJ2-3; 10 nucleotides align to TRBD2. The CDR3 is 16 amino acids. From germline, CDR1 is SGHTA and CDR2 FQGNSA. Germline trimming cut 5 bases from V and 2 bases from J; bases unmatched to any gene: 7.

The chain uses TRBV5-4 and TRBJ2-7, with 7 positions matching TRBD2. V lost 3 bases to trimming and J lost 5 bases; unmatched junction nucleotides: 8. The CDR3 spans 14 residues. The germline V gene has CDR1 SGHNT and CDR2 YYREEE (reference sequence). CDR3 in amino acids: CASSSQGGSDEQYF. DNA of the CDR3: TGTGCCAGCAGCTCGCAGGGAGGGTCAGACGAGCAGTACTTC.

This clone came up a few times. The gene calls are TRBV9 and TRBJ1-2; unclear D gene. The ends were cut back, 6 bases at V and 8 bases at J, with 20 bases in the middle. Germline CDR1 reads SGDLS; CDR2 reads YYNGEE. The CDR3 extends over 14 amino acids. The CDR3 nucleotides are TGTGCCAGCACCCCTGATATGGCATACCTCGGCTACACCTTC. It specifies CASTPDMAYLGYTF.

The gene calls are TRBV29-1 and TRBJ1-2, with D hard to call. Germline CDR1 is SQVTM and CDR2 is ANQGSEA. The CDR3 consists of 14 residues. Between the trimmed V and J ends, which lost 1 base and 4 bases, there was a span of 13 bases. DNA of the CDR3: TGCAGCGTTGAAGCGGCAGAGCACGGCTATGGCTACACCTTC. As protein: CSVEAAEHGYGYTF.